This T cell receptor beta chain appears in the sequencing data of a study of T cells after yellow fever vaccination. Study-level background: Fractions of limited cellularity were prepared by means of SMART-Seq v4 Ultra Low Input. Study-wide points: The booster response re-showed most primary clones: approximately 97% CD4, approximately 86% CD8.

Comment on this clonotype: Its antigen is not identified.

MiXCR was run by TCRdb on the 5' RACE reads, yielding one entry per CDR3 protein. The data hold around 100,000 distinct CDR3 sequences, with 4.5% to 6% observed a single time. The V gene's germline CDR1 is SEHNR and CDR2 FQNEAQ (reference sequence). The germline V and J ends were trimmed by 5 bases and 5 bases, with 9 bases remaining between them. The CDR3 has 13 amino acids. V is TRBV7-9 and J is TRBJ2-2; the D is unclear. The specimen comprised CD8+ T cells sorted from PBMCs, sampled 10 days after the yellow fever booster vaccination. The receptor comes from a man aged 18 to 29 who received the YFV17D yellow fever vaccine. The chain's CDR3 is CASSIQETGELFF. CDR3 coding DNA: TGTGCCAGCAGCATCCAAGAGACCGGGGAGCTGTTTTTT.